This TCR beta chain comes out of a study of T-cell memory formation after mild COVID-19. Study details: In these data, TCR clusters were largely donor specific.

From the 5' RACE reads, TCRdb called clonotypes with MiXCR, one entry per CDR3 protein. The sample consists of roughly 370,000 distinct CDR3 sequences, roughly 15% of them appearing once. Study-level findings and limits: Clones that shrank (day 15 to 85) were balanced CD4/CD8, whereas later expanders leaned CD4+.

This CDR3 has 13 residues. V gave up 6 bases and J gave up 2 bases; unmatched junction bases: 3. Germline CDR1 reads MDHEN; CDR2 reads SYDVKM. To note about this clonotype: Its matching antigen is unknown.

This receptor was identified in a man aged 18 to 29 who had mild COVID-19 (a few samples of this study predate the infection). Cell type and time point are not known. The rearrangement uses TRBV28 and TRBJ2-7, with 8 bases identical to TRBD2. Sequenced input: PBMCs or a T cell subset sorted from them (not recorded which). The chain's CDR3 is CASSTSGTYEQYV. In nucleotides, the CDR3 is TGTGCCAGCAGCACTAGCGGTACCTACGAGCAGTACGTC.